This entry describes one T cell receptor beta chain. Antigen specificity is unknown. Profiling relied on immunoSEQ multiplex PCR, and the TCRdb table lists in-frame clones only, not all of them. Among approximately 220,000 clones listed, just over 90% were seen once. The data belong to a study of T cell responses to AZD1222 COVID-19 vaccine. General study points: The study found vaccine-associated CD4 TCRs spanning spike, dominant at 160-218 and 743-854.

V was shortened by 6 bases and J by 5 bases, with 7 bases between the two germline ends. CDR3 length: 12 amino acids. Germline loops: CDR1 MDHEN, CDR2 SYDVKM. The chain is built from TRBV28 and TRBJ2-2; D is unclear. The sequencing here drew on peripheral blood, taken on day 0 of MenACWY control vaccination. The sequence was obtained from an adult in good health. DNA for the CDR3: TGTGCCAGCAGGACACTTACCGGGGAGCTGTTTTTT. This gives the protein CASRTLTGELFF.